The 18 T cell receptor beta chains below come from one sample, sequenced in a study of cytomegalovirus exposure and HLA in healthy donors. Sequenced by immunoSEQ multiplex PCR; TCRdb stores in-frame clones only, minus some. This table holds under 200,000 clones, over 65% found once. The sample taken for sequencing was PBMCs. These receptors were collected from a man younger than 30 in good health and CMV-seropositive.

The rearrangement joins TRBV27 to TRBJ2-6, with 8 bases lining up with TRBD1. Germline V gene data show CDR1 as MNHEY and CDR2 as SMNVEV (reference sequence). The CDR3 totals 18 residues. J gave up 0 bases and V 3 bases, and 7 bases lay outside the gene matches. The DNA for the CDR3 is TGTGCCAGCAGTTTTGGACAGGGCTCTCTCTCTGGGGCCAACGTCCTGACTTTC. It encodes CASSFGQGSLSGANVLTF.

V and J are TRBV30 and TRBJ1-3; D possibly corresponds to TRBD1 (6 bases). V lost 4 bases and J lost 3, with 16 bases in between. Germline V gene data show CDR1 as GTSNPN and CDR2 as SVGIG (reference sequence). The CDR3 has 15 amino acids. In DNA, the CDR3 is TGTGCCTGGACCACTACAGGGATCGGTGGAAACACCATATATTTT. As protein: CAWTTTGIGGNTIYF.

In DNA form, the CDR3 reads TGTGCCTGGAGTGTGGGCTTAGGGGGCGGGGAGCTGTTTTTT. Amino acids: CAWSVGLGGGELFF. The V call is TRBV30, the J call TRBJ2-2, with D perhaps matching TRBD1 (6 bases). V lost 0 bases and J lost 7, with 12 bases in between. This CDR3 region has 14 residues. Germline CDR1 GTSNPN, CDR2 SVGIG (reference sequence).

The genes are TRBV9 and TRBJ1-3; the match to TRBD1 covers 7 bases. The germline V gene encodes CDR1 SGDLS and CDR2 YYNGEE. After removal of 4 bases from V and 2 bases from J, the junction contained 3 bases not matched to a gene. This CDR3 region has 14 residues. CDR3: CASSPGTAGNTIYF. CDR3 nucleotides: TGTGCCAGCAGCCCAGGGACAGCTGGAAACACCATATATTTT.

This sequence joins TRBV29-1 and TRBJ2-7; 13 bases line up with TRBD2. The CDR3 totals 13 residues. Germline values: CDR1 SQVTM, CDR2 ANQGSEA. Trimming cost V 8 bases and J 1 base; bases outside gene matches: 2. The CDR3 nucleotides are TGCAGCATGGGACTAGCGGGATCCTACGAGCAGTACTTC. Its translation: CSMGLAGSYEQYF.

This clone was found once. This chain joins TRBV30 and TRBJ2-3; 7 positions match TRBD2. Looked up from germline, CDR1 is GTSNPN and CDR2 is SVGIG (reference sequence). V lost 1 base to trimming and J lost 0 bases; unmatched junction nucleotides: 10. The CDR3 length is 17 residues. DNA of the CDR3: TGTGCCTGGAGTGAGGGTCTAGGGGAGGGTAGCACAGATACGCAGTATTTT. It yields the protein CAWSEGLGEGSTDTQYF.

V and J are TRBV30 and TRBJ2-3, with a weak D call TRBD1 (7 bases). The germline gives CDR1 GTSNPN, CDR2 SVGIG (reference sequence). The CDR3 is made up of 14 amino acids. V lost 2 bases and J lost 5, with 14 bases in between. DNA of the CDR3: TGTGCCTGGAGTCGACAGGGAGGAGGAGATACGCAGTATTTT. It is translated as CAWSRQGGGDTQYF.

The J gene is TRBJ1-5, the V gene TRBV7-9; TRBD1 matches at 8 bases. V was pared by 5 bases and J by 1 base, with 4 bases of the junction left unmatched. Germline CDR1 and CDR2: SEHNR and FQNEAQ (reference sequence). This CDR3 has 15 amino acids. The CDR3 reads CASSTDRGSNQPQHF. The CDR3 DNA follows: TGTGCCAGCAGCACTGACAGGGGAAGCAATCAGCCCCAGCATTTT.

V is TRBV7-9 and J is TRBJ2-1; TRBD2 might be the D (5 bases). V was trimmed by 11 bases and J by 5 bases, leaving 16 bases between them. This CDR3 region has 13 residues. Germline V gene data show CDR1 as SEHNR and CDR2 as FQNEAQ (reference sequence). The CDR3 is CAAGGPVHNEQFF. Here the CDR3 DNA reads TGTGCCGCCGGCGGGCCAGTACACAATGAGCAGTTCTTC.

This clone showed up just a few times. This sequence joins TRBV5-1 and TRBJ2-5; no definite D call. CDR1 and CDR2 from the germline V gene are SGHRS and YFSETQ. V was cut by 6 bases and J by 5 bases, with 11 bases left in between. This CDR3 has 12 amino acids. The CDR3 loop is CASKDTGETQYF. The CDR3 DNA sequence: TGCGCCAGCAAAGACACTGGGGAGACCCAGTACTTC.

This clone occurred a few times. The genes are TRBV5-3 and TRBJ2-3, with a possible D match to TRBD1 (6 bases). TRBV5-3 counts as an open reading frame of uncertain function. With 6 bases removed from V and 4 bases from J, the gap between germline ends came to 18 bases. This CDR3 comprises 15 residues. The CDR3 is CARIRRTPGADTQYF. As DNA, the CDR3 is TGTGCCAGAATCAGAAGAACACCAGGGGCAGATACGCAGTATTTT.

The J gene is TRBJ2-7, the V gene TRBV27; maybe TRBD1 (6 bases). This CDR3 comprises 14 residues. V dropped 4 bases and J dropped 4 bases, with 14 bases sitting between them. Germline assignment: CDR1 MNHEY and CDR2 SMNVEV (reference sequence). The CDR3 loop is CASSSQGKWYEQYF. CDR3 bases: TGTGCCAGCAGTTCACAGGGAAAGTGGTACGAGCAGTACTTC.

The gene calls are TRBV7-3 and TRBJ2-4; tentatively, D is TRBD2 (5 bases). The CDR3 consists of 20 residues. V was trimmed by 3 bases and J by 1 base, leaving 25 bases between them. Germline values: CDR1 SGHTA, CDR2 FQGTGA. The CDR3 DNA follows: TGTGCCAGCAGCTTTAACCAATCCCACCTGACTAATTCGGCCAAAAACATTCAGTACTTC. Translation gives CASSFNQSHLTNSAKNIQYF.

CDR3 in amino acids: CASSTHRAPGANVLTF. CDR3 nucleotides: TGTGCCAGCAGCACCCACAGGGCCCCTGGGGCCAACGTCCTGACTTTC. The chain joins TRBV13 to TRBJ2-6; maybe TRBD1 (6 bases). In germline, CDR1 is PRHDT, CDR2 FYEKMQ (reference sequence). The CDR3 is 16 residues long. The V and J ends lost 5 bases and 2 bases respectively, with 13 bases between them.

This chain joins TRBV7-2 and TRBJ2-5; the D is unclear. The CDR3 has 14 amino acids. Germline assignment: CDR1 SGHTA and CDR2 FQGNSA. The ends were cut back, 1 base at V and 5 bases at J, with 11 bases in the middle. The CDR3 region is CASSLVESRETQYF. CDR3 sequence (DNA): TGTGCCAGCAGCTTAGTCGAGTCGAGGGAGACCCAGTACTTC.

The chain recombines TRBV13 with TRBJ1-4; 9 nucleotides agree with TRBD1. This CDR3 is 15 amino acids long. Trimming cost V 4 bases and J 6 bases; bases outside gene matches: 6. Germline CDR1 reads PRHDT; CDR2 reads FYEKMQ (reference sequence). The DNA of the CDR3 is TGTGCCAGCAGCTGGGCCGGGACAGGGCATGAAAAACTGTTTTTT. Translated: CASSWAGTGHEKLFF.

This clone was detected a few times. The chain recombines TRBV7-3 with TRBJ2-3; D not certain. Germline V gene data show CDR1 as SGHTA and CDR2 as FQGTGA. V lost 2 bases and J lost 4, with 13 bases in between. There are 15 residues in the CDR3. This CDR3 is CASSLVGASADTQYF. The DNA for the CDR3 is TGTGCCAGCAGCTTAGTGGGCGCGTCCGCAGATACGCAGTATTTT.

The rearrangement uses TRBV7-2 and TRBJ2-7, with 9 nucleotides matching TRBD2. After removal of 1 base from V and 0 bases from J, the junction contained 4 bases not matched to a gene. The CDR3 is 16 residues long. Germline CDR1 is SGHTA and CDR2 is FQGNSA. The CDR3: CASSLGRGRVSYEQYF. CDR3 sequence (DNA): TGTGCCAGCAGCTTAGGGCGCGGGAGGGTCTCCTACGAGCAGTACTTC.